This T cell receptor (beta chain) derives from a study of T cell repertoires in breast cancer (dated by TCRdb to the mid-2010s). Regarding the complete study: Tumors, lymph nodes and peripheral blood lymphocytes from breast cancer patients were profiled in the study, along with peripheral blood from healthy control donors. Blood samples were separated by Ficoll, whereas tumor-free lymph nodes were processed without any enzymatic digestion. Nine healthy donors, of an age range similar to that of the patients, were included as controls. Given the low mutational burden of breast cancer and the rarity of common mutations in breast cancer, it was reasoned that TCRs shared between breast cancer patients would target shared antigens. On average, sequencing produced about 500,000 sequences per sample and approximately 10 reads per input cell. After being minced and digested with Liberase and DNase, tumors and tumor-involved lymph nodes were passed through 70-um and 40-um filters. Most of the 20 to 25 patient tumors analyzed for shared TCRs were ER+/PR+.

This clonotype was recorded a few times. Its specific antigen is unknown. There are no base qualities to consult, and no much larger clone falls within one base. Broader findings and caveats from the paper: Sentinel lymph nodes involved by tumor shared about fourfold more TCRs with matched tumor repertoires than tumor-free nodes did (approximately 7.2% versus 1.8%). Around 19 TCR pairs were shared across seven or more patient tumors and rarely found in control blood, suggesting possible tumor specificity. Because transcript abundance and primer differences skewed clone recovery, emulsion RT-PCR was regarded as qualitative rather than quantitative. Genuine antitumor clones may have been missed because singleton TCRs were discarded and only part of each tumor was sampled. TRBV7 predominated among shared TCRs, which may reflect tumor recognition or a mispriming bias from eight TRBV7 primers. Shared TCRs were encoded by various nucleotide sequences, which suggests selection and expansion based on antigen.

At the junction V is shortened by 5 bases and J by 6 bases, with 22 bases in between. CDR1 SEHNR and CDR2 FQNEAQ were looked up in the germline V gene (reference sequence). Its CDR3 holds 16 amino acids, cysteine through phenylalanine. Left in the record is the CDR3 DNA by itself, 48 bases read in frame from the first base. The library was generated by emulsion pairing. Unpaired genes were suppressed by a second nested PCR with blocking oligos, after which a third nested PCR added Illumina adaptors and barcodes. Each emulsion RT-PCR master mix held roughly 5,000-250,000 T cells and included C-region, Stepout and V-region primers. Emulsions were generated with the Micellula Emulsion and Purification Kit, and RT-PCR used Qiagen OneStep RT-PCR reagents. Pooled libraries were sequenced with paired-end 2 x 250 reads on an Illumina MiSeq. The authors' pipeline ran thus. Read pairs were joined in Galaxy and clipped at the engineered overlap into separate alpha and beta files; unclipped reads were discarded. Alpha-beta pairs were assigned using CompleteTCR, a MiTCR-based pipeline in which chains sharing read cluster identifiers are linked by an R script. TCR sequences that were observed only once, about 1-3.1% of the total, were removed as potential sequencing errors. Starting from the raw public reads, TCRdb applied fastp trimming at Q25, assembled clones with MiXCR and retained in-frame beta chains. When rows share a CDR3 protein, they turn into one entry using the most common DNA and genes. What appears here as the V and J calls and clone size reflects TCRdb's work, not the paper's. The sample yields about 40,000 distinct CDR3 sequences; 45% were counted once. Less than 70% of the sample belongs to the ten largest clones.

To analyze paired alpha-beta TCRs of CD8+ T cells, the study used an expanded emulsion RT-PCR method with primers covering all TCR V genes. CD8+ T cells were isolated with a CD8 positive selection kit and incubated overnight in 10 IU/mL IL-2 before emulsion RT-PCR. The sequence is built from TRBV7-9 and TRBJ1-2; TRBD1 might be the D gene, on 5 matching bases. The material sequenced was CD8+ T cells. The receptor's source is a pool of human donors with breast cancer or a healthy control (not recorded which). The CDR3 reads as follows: CASSPRAPLGPDGYTF. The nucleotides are TGTGCCAGCAGCCCAAGGGCACCACTGGGGCCGGATGGCTACACCTTC.